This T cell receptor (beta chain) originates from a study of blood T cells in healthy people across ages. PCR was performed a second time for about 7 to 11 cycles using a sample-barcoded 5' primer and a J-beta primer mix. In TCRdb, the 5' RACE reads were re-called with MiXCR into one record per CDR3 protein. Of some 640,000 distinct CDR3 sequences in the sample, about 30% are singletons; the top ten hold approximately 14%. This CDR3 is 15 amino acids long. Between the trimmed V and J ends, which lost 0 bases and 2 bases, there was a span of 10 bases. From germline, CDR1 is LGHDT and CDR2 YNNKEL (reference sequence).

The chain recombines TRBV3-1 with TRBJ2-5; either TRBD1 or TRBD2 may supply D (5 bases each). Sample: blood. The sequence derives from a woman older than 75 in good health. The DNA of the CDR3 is TGTGCCAGCAGCCAAGATGGCAGGGAGCAAGAGACCCAGTACTTC. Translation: CASSQDGREQETQYF.